Below are 5 T cell receptor beta chains sequenced from a single sample in a study of blood T cells in healthy people across ages. With a J-beta primer mix and a sample-barcoded 5' primer, a second PCR ran about 6 to 11 cycles. In TCRdb, the 5' RACE reads were re-called with MiXCR into one record per CDR3 protein. Of about 970,000 distinct CDR3 sequences listed, about 51% are singletons. Sequenced sample: blood. The receptor set was obtained from a woman aged 60-70 years in good health.

CDR3 DNA sequence: TGCAGTGCTAGGGACGGGACTAGCGGGAGTTTAGAGACCCAGTACTTC. Translating it yields CSARDGTSGSLETQYF. The V and J genes are TRBV20-1 and TRBJ2-5; 14 bases fit TRBD2. Germline V gene lookup returns CDR1 DFQATT and CDR2 SNEGSKA (reference sequence). After removal of 3 bases from V and 4 bases from J, the junction contained 7 bases not matched to a gene. CDR3 length: 16 amino acids.

The chain employs TRBV15 and TRBJ2-7, with D possibly being TRBD1 or TRBD2 (5 bases each). The germline gives CDR1 LNHNV, CDR2 YYDKDF (reference sequence). The CDR3 is made up of 15 amino acids. V was trimmed by 0 bases and J by 4 bases, leaving 13 bases between them. The CDR3 region has the DNA TGTGCCACCAGCAGAGATCCGGGACGGACGTACGAGCAGTACTTC. Residues: CATSRDPGRTYEQYF.

Only a few counts were recorded for this clonotype. This CDR3 reads CSGRTGTGEAFF. The CDR3 coding sequence is TGCAGCGGCCGGACAGGGACCGGTGAAGCTTTCTTT. The rearrangement joins TRBV29-1 to TRBJ1-1; the match to TRBD1 covers 8 bases. The germline gives CDR1 SQVTM, CDR2 ANQGSEA. The CDR3 loop spans 12 amino acids. J gave up 7 bases and V 7 bases, and 8 bases lay outside the gene matches. Filled out from reference TRBV29-1 and TRBJ1-1, the complete variable domain reads SAVISQKPSRDICQRGTSLTIQCQVDSQVTMMFWYRQQPGQSLTLIATANQGSEATYESGFVIDKFPISRPNLTFSTLTVSNMSPEDSSIYLCSGRTGTGEAFFGQGTRLTVV.

This clonotype showed up just a few times. CDR3 in amino acids: CAGTISGANVLTF. For the CDR3, the DNA is TGTGCCGGAACCATCTCTGGGGCCAACGTCCTGACTTTC. This chain connects TRBV12-3 or TRBV12-4 to TRBJ2-6, with no clear D. The CDR3 runs to 13 residues. Trimming cost V 11 bases and J 0 bases, with 8 bases left between them.

This chain links TRBV20-1 with TRBJ1-1; the D gene is possibly TRBD1 (6 bases). Germline-derived CDR1 and CDR2 are DFQATT and SNEGSKA (reference sequence). Trimming took off 2 bases at V and 0 bases at J, with 10 bases between the two ends. There are 14 residues in the CDR3. The CDR3 nucleotides are TGCAGTGCTAGAAGGAGGGGGGTGAACACTGAAGCTTTCTTT. Its translation is CSARRRGVNTEAFF.